The clone carrying this T cell receptor (beta chain) was seen ten or more times. TCRdb ran MiXCR on the RT-PCR reads and lists one entry per CDR3 protein. The sample records 650,000 to 800,000 distinct CDR3 sequences, 12% to 15% being singletons. The CDR3 length is 14 residues. Germline V gene sequence: CDR1 SGHRS, CDR2 YFSETQ. V shed 1 base, J shed 2 bases, and the junction held 1 base outside the gene matches. Sequences were obtained from memory CD4+ T cells from blood. The clonotype was recovered from a female donor in good health, serving as a healthy control. The V and J genes are TRBV5-1 and TRBJ1-2; 8 nucleotides agree with TRBD1. The CDR3 is CASSLRTGNYGYTF. The DNA of the CDR3 is TGCGCCAGCAGCTTGAGGACAGGGAACTATGGCTACACCTTC. The full variable domain, completed using reference TRBV5-1 and TRBJ1-2, is KAGVTQTPRYLIKTRGQQVTLSCSPISGHRSVSWYQQTPGQGLQFLFEYFSETQRNKGNFPGRFSGRQFSNSRSEMNVSTLELGDSALYLCASSLRTGNYGYTFGSGTRLTVV.